The next 27 T cell receptor beta chains were all read from a single sample in a study of T cell responses to AZD1222 COVID-19 vaccine. This table comes from immunoSEQ multiplex PCR, and its TCRdb copy is limited to in-frame clones, with some not included. Among approximately 110,000 clones listed, around 82% were seen once. Source: peripheral blood, taken on day 0 of AZD1222 vaccination. The origin of the receptors is an adult in good health.

CDR3 in amino acids: CSVDRAGSYNEQFF. The CDR3 region has the DNA TGCAGCGTTGACCGAGCGGGCTCCTACAATGAGCAGTTCTTC. This chain connects TRBV29-1 to TRBJ2-1; tentatively, D is TRBD2 (6 bases). Trimming cost V 3 bases and J 0 bases, with 9 bases left between them. Germline V gives CDR1 SQVTM, CDR2 ANQGSEA. The CDR3 spans 14 residues.

V gene TRBV5-5 combines with J gene TRBJ1-4; D is undetermined. Germline CDR1 is SGHKS and CDR2 is YYEKEE (reference sequence). The length of the CDR3 is 16 residues. Trimming removed 3 bases from V and 5 bases from J, with 17 bases in between. DNA for the CDR3: TGTGCCAGCAGCTCATTAAAAGCAGATTCAAATGAAAAACTGTTTTTT. Translation: CASSSLKADSNEKLFF.

J is TRBJ2-1 and V is TRBV29-1; TRBD2 matches at 8 bases. The trim removed 8 bases at V and 10 bases at J, leaving 10 bases unmatched. This CDR3 region has 12 residues. Germline V gene data show CDR1 as SQVTM and CDR2 as ANQGSEA. The CDR3 here is CSPPGGYGEQFF. CDR3 nucleotides: TGCAGCCCACCGGGGGGGTACGGGGAGCAGTTCTTC.

This chain uses TRBV9 with TRBJ1-2; 10 nucleotides line up with TRBD1. The CDR3 is made up of 15 amino acids. The V gene's germline CDR1 is SGDLS and CDR2 YYNGEE. V lost 3 bases to trimming and J lost 5 bases; unmatched junction nucleotides: 7. CDR3 coding DNA: TGTGCCAGCAGCGCTCATCCGGGACAGGGGTATGGCTACACCTTC. Translated: CASSAHPGQGYGYTF.

J is TRBJ2-1 and V is TRBV3-1 (or the pseudogene TRBV3-2), with 9 bases matching TRBD2. The V and J ends lost 2 bases and 3 bases, in that order; junction bases with no gene match: 2. Germline-derived CDR1 and CDR2 are LGHDT and YNNKEL (reference sequence). This CDR3 comprises 15 residues. CDR3 bases: TGTGCCAGCAGCCAACTAGCGGGGAACTACAATGAGCAGTTCTTC. Translating it yields CASSQLAGNYNEQFF.

The chain recombines TRBV18 with TRBJ2-7, with unresolved D. The CDR3 is made up of 13 amino acids. Trimming took 0 bases from V and 6 from J, leaving 9 bases between them. Germline V gives CDR1 KGHSH, CDR2 LQKENI. Here the CDR3 DNA reads TGTGCCAGCTCACCACCTCTAAGGGTCGAGCAGTACTTC. Its protein product is CASSPPLRVEQYF.

The rearrangement links TRBV7-8 to TRBJ1-2; 7 bases agree with TRBD1. The germline V gene encodes CDR1 SGHVS and CDR2 FQNEAQ. The CDR3 runs 17 residues. Trimming removed 1 base from V and 8 bases from J; junction bases left unmatched: 16. The CDR3 DNA sequence: TGTGCCAGCAGCTTAGGGGGACGACAGGGTTCCCCTATCGGCTACACCTTC. Protein: CASSLGGRQGSPIGYTF.

The rearrangement uses TRBV25-1 and TRBJ1-2, with D possibly TRBD1 on 5 matching bases. V dropped 1 base and J dropped 4 bases, with 13 bases sitting between them. Looked up from germline, CDR1 is MGHDK and CDR2 is SYGVNS. This CDR3 has 15 residues. Written as DNA, the CDR3 is TGTGCCAGCAGTGAATGGGGGAAGGGGCCCTATGGCTACACCTTC. It codes for CASSEWGKGPYGYTF.

The J gene is TRBJ1-5, the V gene TRBV9, with D possibly matching TRBD1 (5 bases). The V end lost 0 bases, the J end lost 4 bases, and 8 bases lay between the germline ends. The length of the CDR3 is 14 residues. CDR1 is SGDLS, CDR2 YYNGEE, per germline. CDR3 sequence: CASSVGGANQPQHF. CDR3 sequence (DNA): TGTGCCAGCAGCGTAGGTGGGGCGAATCAGCCCCAGCATTTT.

The CDR3 sequence: CASSSLRVAVLATDTQYF. The CDR3 DNA follows: TGTGCCAGCAGCTCCCTTCGTGTTGCCGTCCTAGCCACAGATACGCAGTATTTT. The J gene is TRBJ2-3, the V gene TRBV7-9; a weak D match, TRBD2 (5 bases). Trimming cost V 4 bases and J 2 bases, with 22 bases left between them. Germline assignment: CDR1 SEHNR and CDR2 FQNEAQ (reference sequence). The CDR3 has 18 residues.

The rearrangement joins TRBV28 to TRBJ1-5, with a weak D call TRBD1 (5 bases). The germline V and J ends were trimmed by 4 bases and 0 bases, with 19 bases remaining between them. This CDR3 spans 18 amino acids. Germline loops: CDR1 MDHEN, CDR2 SYDVKM. CDR3 in DNA: TGTGCCAGCAGTTCTTACCGACAGTACGTTTATAGCAATCAGCCCCAGCATTTT. Encoded protein: CASSSYRQYVYSNQPQHF.

The chain joins TRBV7-8 to TRBJ1-1; possible D gene TRBD1, 5 bases. Germline CDR1 is SGHVS and CDR2 is FQNEAQ. This CDR3 region has 16 residues. V lost 2 bases, J lost 0 bases, and 13 bases lay in between. DNA for the CDR3: TGTGCCAGCAGCTTAAGACAGTATGGCATGAACACTGAAGCTTTCTTT. Translating it yields CASSLRQYGMNTEAFF. Full variable domain (missing parts from reference TRBV7-8 and TRBJ1-1): GAGVSQSPRYKVAKRGQDVALRCDPISGHVSLFWYQQALGQGPEFLTYFQNEAQLDKSGLPSDRFFAERPEGSVSTLKIQRTQQEDSAVYLCASSLRQYGMNTEAFFGQGTRLTVV.

This chain joins TRBV6-6 and TRBJ1-2; no reliable D call. V lost 9 bases and J 0 bases, leaving 11 bases between the germline ends. The CDR3 consists of 13 residues. CDR1 and CDR2 (germline): MNHNY, SVGAGI (reference sequence). For the CDR3, the DNA is TGTGCCAGGTCGGCAGTAGCTAACTATGGCTACACCTTC. Residues: CARSAVANYGYTF.

On this clone itself: In the same sample, other DNA sequences code for this CDR3. The genes are TRBV4-1 and TRBJ1-4; D possibly corresponds to TRBD1 (6 bases). The CDR3 runs 15 residues. Germline lookup yields CDR1 MGHRA and CDR2 YSYEKL. Trimming pared 4 bases from V and 3 bases from J, leaving 12 bases between. This CDR3 is CASSLGGASNEKLFF. In DNA, the CDR3 is TGCGCCAGCAGCCTCGGGGGGGCTTCTAATGAAAAACTGTTTTTT.

This sequence joins TRBV2 and TRBJ1-2, with D uncertain. V shed 1 base and J shed 4 bases, with 10 bases lying between them. The CDR3 is 14 residues long. CDR1 SNHLY and CDR2 FYNNEI come from the germline V gene. CDR3 in amino acids: CASSEGRTAYGYTF. The CDR3 DNA is TGTGCCAGCAGTGAAGGACGTACCGCCTATGGCTACACCTTC. Together with reference TRBV2 and TRBJ1-2, the CDR3 gives the full variable domain: EPEVTQTPSHQVTQMGQEVILRCVPISNHLYFYWYRQILGQKVEFLVSFYNNEISEKSEIFDDQFSVERPDGSNFTLKIRSTKLEDSAMYFCASSEGRTAYGYTFGSGTRLTVV.

This rearrangement joins TRBV2 to TRBJ1-5; no clear D gene. V was trimmed by 2 bases and J by 7 bases, leaving 12 bases between them. The CDR3 runs to 14 residues. CDR1 and CDR2 from the germline V gene are SNHLY and FYNNEI. The chain's CDR3 is CASSEYGDGQPQHF. The CDR3 bases are TGTGCCAGCAGTGAATATGGGGATGGACAGCCCCAGCATTTT. The full variable domain, in which reference TRBV2 and TRBJ1-5 provide the parts outside the CDR3, is EPEVTQTPSHQVTQMGQEVILRCVPISNHLYFYWYRQILGQKVEFLVSFYNNEISEKSEIFDDQFSVERPDGSNFTLKIRSTKLEDSAMYFCASSEYGDGQPQHFGDGTRLSIL.

This clone was found a few times. J is TRBJ1-6 and V is TRBV19; 9 nucleotides align to TRBD1. This CDR3 is 14 amino acids long. V was pared by 7 bases and J by 8 bases, with 6 bases of the junction left unmatched. Per germline, CDR1 LNHDA and CDR2 SQIVND (reference sequence). CDR3 residues: CASNMGQGYSPLHF. The CDR3 region has the DNA TGTGCCAGTAATATGGGACAGGGCTATTCACCCCTCCACTTT.

The chain carries TRBV6-1 and TRBJ1-2, with D perhaps matching TRBD1 (5 bases). The germline CDR1 and CDR2 sequences are MNHNS and SASEGT. V lost 2 bases and J lost 7, with 17 bases in between. This CDR3 contains 15 residues. CDR3 in DNA: TGTGCCAGCAGTGAACCTTATCAGGGACGGAGTGGCTACACCTTC. It codes for CASSEPYQGRSGYTF.

The rearrangement uses TRBV2 and TRBJ1-6; D is possibly TRBD1 (6 bases). The CDR3 has 14 residues. Trimming took off 8 bases at V and 8 bases at J, with 16 bases between the two ends. In germline, CDR1 is SNHLY, CDR2 FYNNEI. Here the CDR3 reads CASGKDRPDSPLHF. DNA for the CDR3: TGTGCCAGCGGGAAGGACAGACCAGATTCACCCCTCCACTTT. Complete variable domain (other parts from reference TRBV2 and TRBJ1-6): EPEVTQTPSHQVTQMGQEVILRCVPISNHLYFYWYRQILGQKVEFLVSFYNNEISEKSEIFDDQFSVERPDGSNFTLKIRSTKLEDSAMYFCASGKDRPDSPLHFGNGTRLTVT.

The chain is built from TRBV18 and TRBJ1-1; perhaps TRBD1 as D (5 bases). This CDR3 has 16 amino acids. Looked up from germline, CDR1 is KGHSH and CDR2 is LQKENI. V was cut by 0 bases and J by 0 bases, with 11 bases left in between. CDR3 sequence: CASSPPQGSMNTEAFF. The CDR3 region has the DNA TGTGCCAGCTCACCACCTCAGGGTAGTATGAACACTGAAGCTTTCTTT. The whole variable domain, filled in from reference TRBV18 and TRBJ1-1, reads NAGVMQNPRHLVRRRGQEARLRCSPMKGHSHVYWYRQLPEEGLKFMVYLQKENIIDESGMPKERFSAEFPKEGPSILRIQQVVRGDSAAYFCASSPPQGSMNTEAFFGQGTRLTVV.

This clone was picked up a small number of times. The genes are TRBV11-3 and TRBJ2-2, with a weak D call TRBD2 (5 bases). Per germline, CDR1 SGHNT and CDR2 YENEEA. The CDR3 extends over 14 amino acids. Trimming pared 5 bases from V and 7 bases from J, leaving 14 bases between. The CDR3 DNA reads as TGTGCCAGCAGCCCCAGAGGGCGGAACGGGGAGCTGTTTTTT. It translates to CASSPRGRNGELFF. The entire variable domain, with the rest obtained from reference TRBV11-3 and TRBJ2-2, is as follows: EAGVVQSPRYKIIEKKQPVAFWCNPISGHNTLYWYLQNLGQGPELLIRYENEEAVDDSQLPKDRFSAERLKGVDSTLKIQPAELGDSAVYLCASSPRGRNGELFFGEGSRLTVL.

This clone appeared a single time. V and J are TRBV5-1 and TRBJ2-2, with D unresolved. Germline CDR1 and CDR2: SGHRS and YFSETQ. The CDR3 has 14 residues. V shed 0 bases and J shed 0 bases, with 3 bases lying between them. The CDR3 sequence is CASSLDPNTGELFF. In nucleotides, the CDR3 is TGCGCCAGCAGCTTGGACCCGAACACCGGGGAGCTGTTTTTT.

This sequence joins TRBV7-2 and TRBJ1-1; D is unresolved. CDR3 length equals 14 residues. Germline CDR1 is SGHTA and CDR2 is FQGNSA. Trimming removed 3 bases at V and 1 base at J, with 9 bases between. CDR3 coding DNA: TGTGCCAGCAGCTTCCTGGGTCAGAACACTGAAGCTTTCTTT. It encodes CASSFLGQNTEAFF.

The chain couples TRBV28 to TRBJ1-5; 7 bases are a match to TRBD1. The J segment lost 7 bases and the V segment lost 5 bases, leaving 8 bases of the junction unmatched. The CDR3 runs to 14 residues. Per germline, CDR1 MDHEN and CDR2 SYDVKM. The chain's CDR3 is CASSGTVNSQPQHF. The CDR3 nucleotides read TGTGCCAGCAGTGGGACAGTAAATAGCCAGCCCCAGCATTTT. Supplemented by reference TRBV28 and TRBJ1-5, the full variable domain reads DVKVTQSSRYLVKRTGEKVFLECVQDMDHENMFWYRQDPGLGLRLIYFSYDVKMKEKGDIPEGYSVSREKKERFSLILESASTNQTSMYLCASSGTVNSQPQHFGDGTRLSIL.

The sample holds one count of this clone. The chain recombines TRBV24-1 with TRBJ2-7; 7 bases align to TRBD2. Germline values: CDR1 KGHDR, CDR2 SFDVKD. This CDR3 spans 13 amino acids. The V gene end was trimmed by 4 bases and the J gene end by 1 base; junction bases not matched to a gene: 0. This chain's CDR3 is CATSEGGSYEQYF. The CDR3 DNA is TGTGCCACCAGTGAGGGGGGGTCCTACGAGCAGTACTTC.

The V and J genes are TRBV19 and TRBJ1-2; D is possibly TRBD1 (5 bases). Trimming removed 8 bases at V and 5 bases at J, with 9 bases between. Germline assignment: CDR1 LNHDA and CDR2 SQIVND (reference sequence). CDR3 size: 11 residues. CDR3 amino acids: CASEQDYGYTF. In DNA form, the CDR3 reads TGTGCCAGTGAACAGGATTATGGCTACACCTTC.

The rearrangement joins TRBV28 to TRBJ1-3; D is unclear. Germline CDR1 is MDHEN and CDR2 is SYDVKM. The V end lost 0 bases, the J end lost 4 bases, and 10 bases lay between the germline ends. The CDR3 is made up of 15 amino acids. CDR3 amino acids: CASSLWTYDGNTIYF. In nucleotides, the CDR3 is TGTGCCAGCAGTTTATGGACATACGACGGAAACACCATATATTTT.